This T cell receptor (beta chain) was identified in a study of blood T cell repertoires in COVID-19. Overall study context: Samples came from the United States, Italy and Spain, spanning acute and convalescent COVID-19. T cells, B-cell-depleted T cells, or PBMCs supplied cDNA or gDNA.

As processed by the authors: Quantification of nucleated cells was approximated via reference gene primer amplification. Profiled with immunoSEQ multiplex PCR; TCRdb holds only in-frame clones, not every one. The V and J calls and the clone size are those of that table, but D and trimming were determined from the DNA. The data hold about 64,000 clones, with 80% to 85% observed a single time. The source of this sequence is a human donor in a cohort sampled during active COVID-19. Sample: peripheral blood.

The CDR3 region has the DNA TGTGCCACCCAATTTCGCCAGAGGTACACTGAAGCTTTCTTT. This translates into CATQFRQRYTEAFF. V gene TRBV24-1 combines with J gene TRBJ1-1; D remains ambiguous. V was trimmed by 9 bases and J by 3 bases, leaving 16 bases between them. Per the germline V gene, CDR1 is KGHDR and CDR2 is SFDVKD. CDR3 length equals 14 residues.